Each of the 22 T cell receptor beta chains below was sequenced from the same sample in a study of CD8+ T cells in alopecia areata. RNA extraction was followed by reverse transcription into cDNA, which acted as the sequencing template. TCRdb's table, derived via immunoSEQ multiplex PCR, lists solely in-frame clones and lacks some. Found here are approximately 150,000 clones, approximately 59% of them singletons; the top ten hold 15% to 20%. Treatment given: oral pan-JAK inhibitor, 5-10 mg twice daily. Here the sequenced sample was CD4+ T cells sorted from blood, taken between weeks 55 and 65, from a patient treated with tofacitinib. These receptors all come from a human donor with alopecia areata.

This rearrangement joins TRBV30 to TRBJ1-3, with unresolved D. This CDR3 region has 15 residues. The V and J ends lost 2 bases and 1 base respectively, with 12 bases between them. The germline V gene has CDR1 GTSNPN and CDR2 SVGIG (reference sequence). The CDR3: CAWSPQRISGNTIYF. The CDR3 nucleotides are TGTGCCTGGAGTCCCCAGAGGATATCTGGAAACACCATATATTTT.

J is TRBJ1-1 and V is TRBV14, with D possibly matching TRBD1 (5 bases). V shed 0 bases and J shed 0 bases, with 14 bases lying between them. CDR3 length: 17 residues. The V gene's germline CDR1 is SGHDN and CDR2 FVKESK. For the CDR3, the DNA is TGTGCCAGCAGCCAAGATCTTCTCGGGACCTTGAACACTGAAGCTTTCTTT. It codes for CASSQDLLGTLNTEAFF. Full variable domain (missing parts from reference TRBV14 and TRBJ1-1): EAGVTQFPSHSVIEKGQTVTLRCDPISGHDNLYWYRRVMGKEIKFLLHFVKESKQDESGMPNNRFLAERTGGTYSTLKVQPAELEDSGVYFCASSQDLLGTLNTEAFFGQGTRLTVV.

This clone has a handful of counts. This chain uses TRBV23-1 with TRBJ1-6; 11 bases map to TRBD1. TRBV23-1 is an ORF for which the function is uncertain. The CDR3 runs 15 residues. J lost 3 bases, V lost 8 bases, and 3 bases had no gene match. The CDR3 bases are TGCGCCAGCGAGGGGACAGGGGGCTATAATTCACCCCTCCACTTT. Amino acid sequence: CASEGTGGYNSPLHF.

The CDR3: CAWSSTGGINANTEAFF. In DNA, the CDR3 is TGTGCCTGGAGCTCTACAGGGGGGATCAACGCTAACACTGAAGCTTTCTTT. The chain carries TRBV30 and TRBJ1-1; 8 bases agree with TRBD1. The CDR3 is 17 amino acids. Germline trimming cut 3 bases from V and 2 bases from J; bases unmatched to any gene: 14. Germline assignment: CDR1 GTSNPN and CDR2 SVGIG (reference sequence).

The table lists this clone with a few counts. The chain uses TRBV6-5 and TRBJ2-1, with D perhaps matching TRBD1 (6 bases). Germline lookup yields CDR1 MNHEY and CDR2 SVGAGI. With 0 bases removed from V and 10 bases from J, the gap between germline ends came to 16 bases. This CDR3 is 15 amino acids long. The CDR3 region has the DNA TGTGCCAGCAGTTACTCCCAGGGGACGTTTAGGGAGCAGTTCTTC. Its translation is CASSYSQGTFREQFF.

The chain uses TRBV19 and TRBJ1-2, with D maybe TRBD1 (6 bases). The CDR3 contains 13 residues. Germline CDR1 is LNHDA and CDR2 is SQIVND (reference sequence). The ends were cut back, 9 bases at V and 4 bases at J, with 15 bases in the middle. In DNA, the CDR3 is TGTGCCAGCCAACACAGGGCACTCTATGGCTACACCTTC. This encodes CASQHRALYGYTF.

This clone has just a few counts. J is TRBJ1-1 and V is TRBV25-1; D might be TRBD1 (6 bases). The CDR3 sequence is 14 residues long. Germline V lookup: CDR1 MGHDK, CDR2 SYGVNS. Trimming pared 1 base from V and 4 bases from J, leaving 10 bases between. The DNA of the CDR3 is TGTGCCAGCAGTGAATCCAGAGGGGGCACTGAAGCTTTCTTT. Its translation is CASSESRGGTEAFF.

The V gene is TRBV7-9, the J gene TRBJ1-1; D unresolved. Trimming stripped 6 bases from V and 0 bases from J, with 14 bases between. The CDR3 is 15 amino acids. The germline gives CDR1 SEHNR, CDR2 FQNEAQ (reference sequence). Here the CDR3 reads CASSSHLILNTEAFF. CDR3 coding DNA: TGTGCCAGCAGTTCCCACCTAATCTTGAACACTGAAGCTTTCTTT.

V usage is TRBV30 and J usage is TRBJ2-1, with D possibly TRBD2 on 5 matching bases. The germline V gene has CDR1 GTSNPN and CDR2 SVGIG (reference sequence). Trimming stripped 1 base from V and 7 bases from J, with 8 bases between. The CDR3 consists of 12 residues. This chain's CDR3 is CAWSGVANEQFF. CDR3 bases: TGTGCCTGGAGTGGGGTAGCGAATGAGCAGTTCTTC.

This chain joins TRBV9 and TRBJ1-1; D is ambiguous. Trimming left V 0 bases short and J 7 bases short, with 10 bases between. The CDR3 is 13 residues long. Per the germline V gene, CDR1 is SGDLS and CDR2 is YYNGEE. CDR3 sequence (DNA): TGTGCCAGCAGCGTAGGGGAGGGCATTGAAGCTTTCTTT. Protein: CASSVGEGIEAFF.

This chain uses TRBV30 with TRBJ1-1; D is uncertain. V lost 2 bases, J lost 7 bases, and 8 bases lay in between. The CDR3 is 11 amino acids. Germline CDR1 and CDR2: GTSNPN and SVGIG (reference sequence). The CDR3 spells CAWSSLSEAFF. In nucleotides, the CDR3 is TGTGCCTGGAGTTCTCTGAGTGAAGCTTTCTTT.

The rearrangement links TRBV2 to TRBJ1-5; 8 bases agree with TRBD1. This CDR3 comprises 15 residues. J was trimmed by 3 bases and V by 6 bases; bases with no gene match: 7. Per germline, CDR1 SNHLY and CDR2 FYNNEI. The DNA for the CDR3 is TGTGCCAGCAGAACTATGACAGGGGTCAATCAGCCCCAGCATTTT. Translation gives CASRTMTGVNQPQHF.

The chain has TRBV11-2 and TRBJ1-2; the match to TRBD1 covers 10 bases. The germline V gene encodes CDR1 SGHAT and CDR2 FQNNGV. This CDR3 is 13 amino acids long. J was trimmed by 8 bases and V by 5 bases; bases with no gene match: 5. Here the CDR3 DNA reads TGTGCCAGCAGCCCGACAGGGGGCAGGGGCTACACCTTC. Amino acids: CASSPTGGRGYTF.

In this sample, this clone turned up a few times. J is TRBJ1-2 and V is TRBV4-2; possible D gene TRBD1, 5 bases. CDR3 length: 12 amino acids. Trimming cost V 1 base and J 8 bases, with 8 bases left between them. Germline assignment: CDR1 LGHNA and CDR2 YNFKEQ. The CDR3 DNA follows: TGTGCCAGCAGCCAAGGGGGGGACGGCTACACCTTC. Its translation: CASSQGGDGYTF.

The chain joins TRBV9 to TRBJ2-1; no clear D gene. CDR3 length: 16 residues. V gave up 0 bases and J gave up 0 bases, with 10 bases separating them. CDR1 is SGDLS and CDR2 is YYNGEE in the germline V gene. The CDR3 DNA reads as TGTGCCAGCAGCGTAGGTCTCGCGGCCTCCTACAATGAGCAGTTCTTC. Its translation: CASSVGLAASYNEQFF.

This clone showed up just a few times. V and J are TRBV29-1 and TRBJ2-3, with 10 bases aligning to TRBD1. V shed 5 bases, J shed 1 base, and the junction held 6 bases outside the gene matches. The CDR3 spans 15 residues. Germline values: CDR1 SQVTM, CDR2 ANQGSEA. The CDR3 region is CSVPTGGIGTDTQYF. The CDR3 DNA reads TGCAGCGTTCCGACAGGGGGCATTGGCACAGATACGCAGTATTTT.

The chain uses TRBV5-1 and TRBJ2-7; TRBD1 or TRBD2 may be the D gene (5 bases each). Germline V lookup: CDR1 SGHRS, CDR2 YFSETQ. The V end lost 4 bases, the J end lost 7 bases, and 18 bases lay between the germline ends. CDR3 size: 14 residues. The CDR3 DNA sequence: TGCGCCAGCAGCCGAACTGGGGACGTCGGGGAGCAGTACTTC. Residues: CASSRTGDVGEQYF.

This rearrangement joins TRBV30 to TRBJ2-7; 10 bases are shared with TRBD1. V lost 3 bases to trimming and J lost 3 bases; unmatched junction nucleotides: 11. Germline CDR1 and CDR2: GTSNPN and SVGIG (reference sequence). The CDR3 has 16 amino acids. Here the CDR3 DNA reads TGTGCCTGGAGGGTGCCCTTAGGACAGGGGGTCTACGAGCAGTACTTC. Translated: CAWRVPLGQGVYEQYF. The complete variable domain, with remaining parts taken from reference TRBV30 and TRBJ2-7, reads SQTIHQWPATLVQPVGSPLSLECTVEGTSNPNLYWYRQAAGRGLQLLFYSVGIGQISSEVPQNLSASRPQDRQFILSSKKLLLSDSGFYLCAWRVPLGQGVYEQYFGPGTRLTVT.

J is TRBJ1-1 and V is TRBV29-1; no definite D call. The ends were cut back, 7 bases at V and 6 bases at J, with 21 bases in the middle. Per the germline V gene, CDR1 is SQVTM and CDR2 is ANQGSEA. The CDR3 runs to 14 residues. The chain's CDR3 is CSAMPRGKGAEAFF. Written as DNA, the CDR3 is TGCAGCGCTATGCCACGGGGAAAAGGCGCTGAAGCTTTCTTT.

This clone appeared a few times. This chain links TRBV6-1 with TRBJ2-2, with 7 bases lining up with TRBD1. This CDR3 has 15 amino acids. V was pared by 5 bases and J by 4 bases, with 7 bases of the junction left unmatched. Germline assignment: CDR1 MNHNS and CDR2 SASEGT. Written as DNA, the CDR3 is TGTGCCAGCAGTAACGACAGGGAAGGCACCGGGGAGCTGTTTTTT. Translated, it gives CASSNDREGTGELFF.

This clone has only a few counts. This chain joins TRBV11-1 and TRBJ2-7; D is unclear. The germline gives CDR1 SGHAT, CDR2 FQDESV (reference sequence). V was clipped by 5 bases and J by 5 bases, with 10 bases between them. The CDR3 is made up of 12 amino acids. CDR3 nucleotides: TGTGCCAGCAGCCCGGACCGGGACGAGCAGTACTTC. It yields the protein CASSPDRDEQYF.

The chain links TRBV4-1 to TRBJ2-4, with 8 positions matching TRBD1. With V trimmed by 4 bases and J by 5 bases, 7 bases remained unmatched. The CDR3 is 15 residues long. Germline CDR1 and CDR2: MGHRA and YSYEKL. The CDR3 coding sequence is TGCGCCAGCAGCCGATTCGACAGGGGTGAAAACATTCAGTACTTC. Translation: CASSRFDRGENIQYF.